One sample yielded the 18 T cell receptor beta chains listed below, sequenced in a study of T cell changes during pregnancy in multiple sclerosis. The protocol was immunoSEQ multiplex PCR, while the TCRdb copy is restricted to in-frame clones and leaves out a portion. The table has around 130,000 clones, about 96% seen once. The material was peripheral blood, obtained after pregnancy. The receptors were sampled from a female donor with multiple sclerosis, enrolled in a pregnancy study.

CDR3 nucleotides: TGTGCCAGCAGCTTAAGCCAGGGGGCAGATACGCAGTATTTT. This gives the protein CASSLSQGADTQYF. The rearrangement links TRBV11-3 to TRBJ2-3; TRBD1 agrees at 7 bases. Unmatched junction bases numbered 3, after V lost 2 bases and J lost 4 bases. Germline V gene lookup returns CDR1 SGHNT and CDR2 YENEEA. This CDR3 contains 14 residues.

The chain uses TRBV18 and TRBJ2-5, with a tentative D call TRBD2 (6 bases). V lost 6 bases, J lost 4 bases, and 24 bases lay in between. Germline V gene data show CDR1 as KGHSH and CDR2 as LQKENI. This CDR3 spans 17 amino acids. CDR3 DNA sequence: TGTGCCAGCTCGCTTAAAACCGGGAGAGGGAACGGAGAGACCCAGTACTTC. It translates to CASSLKTGRGNGETQYF.

This clone was recorded once. The chain recombines TRBV19 with TRBJ1-1; D remains unclear. The germline CDR1 and CDR2 sequences are LNHDA and SQIVND (reference sequence). The CDR3 has 14 residues. V lost 4 bases and J 0 bases, leaving 9 bases between the germline ends. CDR3 loop: CASSTNIMNTEAFF. CDR3 DNA: TGTGCCAGTAGTACGAACATAATGAACACTGAAGCTTTCTTT.

V and J are TRBV28 and TRBJ2-5; TRBD2 might be the D (5 bases). The germline gives CDR1 MDHEN, CDR2 SYDVKM. V shed 5 bases and J shed 4 bases, with 11 bases lying between them. The CDR3 length is 13 residues. As DNA, the CDR3 is TGTGCCAGCAGTGCTCTGGGGAGAGAGACCCAGTACTTC. It is translated as CASSALGRETQYF.

The chain combines TRBV19 with TRBJ2-1; D may be TRBD2 (7 bases). The germline V gene encodes CDR1 LNHDA and CDR2 SQIVND (reference sequence). V was cut by 5 bases and J by 9 bases, with 23 bases left in between. The CDR3 totals 16 residues. CDR3 in amino acids: CASSLGGGSITSEQFF. In nucleotides, the CDR3 is TGTGCCAGTAGTCTGGGGGGCGGGAGTATTACTAGTGAGCAGTTCTTC.

J is TRBJ2-7 and V is TRBV5-6; the match to TRBD1 covers 8 bases. The ends lost 0 bases at V and 6 bases at J; junction bases unmatched: 5. Germline values: CDR1 SGHDT, CDR2 YYEEEE. This CDR3 contains 14 residues. The CDR3: CASSLGNRGSEQYF. The CDR3 nucleotides read TGTGCCAGCAGCTTGGGGAACAGGGGGTCCGAGCAGTACTTC.

This chain uses TRBV14 with TRBJ2-7; 10 bases are a match to TRBD2. CDR1 and CDR2 from the germline V gene are SGHDN and FVKESK. V lost 6 bases, J lost 6 bases, and 5 bases stayed unmatched. CDR3 length equals 13 residues. DNA for the CDR3: TGTGCCAGCAGTCTAGCGGGAGCTCGCGAGCAGTACTTC. It is translated as CASSLAGAREQYF.

The chain carries TRBV4-1 and TRBJ1-1, with 7 bases aligning to TRBD1. This CDR3 has 15 amino acids. Germline CDR1 is MGHRA and CDR2 is YSYEKL. V gave up 2 bases and J gave up 2 bases; unmatched junction bases: 5. CDR3: CASSQPTGTNTEAFF. In DNA, the CDR3 is TGCGCCAGCAGCCAACCGACAGGGACTAACACTGAAGCTTTCTTT.

This clone was picked up one time. The chain recombines TRBV9 with TRBJ2-7; 7 nucleotides agree with TRBD1. This CDR3 contains 16 residues. With 3 bases clipped from V and 2 bases from J, the junction kept 11 bases outside the gene matches. CDR1 and CDR2 (germline): SGDLS, YYNGEE. CDR3 nucleotides: TGTGCCAGCAGCGAGACAGGGACAGATTTAACCTACGAGCAGTACTTC. Translating it yields CASSETGTDLTYEQYF.

This chain uses TRBV4-3 with TRBJ2-2; D may be TRBD2 (6 bases). V lost 1 base to trimming and J lost 2 bases, with 14 bases between them. Looked up from germline, CDR1 is LGHNA and CDR2 is YSLEER. The CDR3 loop spans 17 amino acids. The CDR3 DNA follows: TGCGCCAGCAGCCAAGGAACCCTAGCGTCTAACACCGGGGAGCTGTTTTTT. Translation: CASSQGTLASNTGELFF.

The J gene is TRBJ2-3, the V gene TRBV12-5; no firm D call. V dropped 2 bases and J dropped 7 bases, with 7 bases sitting between them. Germline-derived CDR1 and CDR2 are LGHNT and FRNRAP. This CDR3 is built from 12 residues. In nucleotides, the CDR3 is TGTGCTAGTGGTTTGAACAGCAATACGCAGTATTTT. It is translated as CASGLNSNTQYF. Based on the CDR3 plus reference TRBV12-5 and TRBJ2-3, the full variable domain is DARVTQTPRHKVTEMGQEVTMRCQPILGHNTVFWYRQTMMQGLELLAYFRNRAPLDDSGMPKDRFSAEMPDATLATLKIQPSEPRDSAVYFCASGLNSNTQYFGPGTRLTVL.

This clone was observed once. The V call is TRBV5-6, the J call TRBJ1-4, with D possibly matching TRBD1 (5 bases). Trimming left V 5 bases short and J 2 bases short, with 13 bases between. The CDR3 length is 15 residues. The germline V gene has CDR1 SGHDT and CDR2 YYEEEE. CDR3 in amino acids: CASSRERGTNEKLFF. The CDR3 bases are TGTGCCAGCAGTAGAGAAAGGGGTACTAATGAAAAACTGTTTTTT.

The gene calls are TRBV15 and TRBJ2-3; tentative D call: TRBD2 (5 bases). CDR1 and CDR2 (germline): LNHNV, YYDKDF (reference sequence). CDR3 length: 14 amino acids. V lost 2 bases to trimming and J lost 6 bases, with 12 bases between them. DNA for the CDR3: TGTGCCACCAGCAGACAAGGACTCCTTGATACGCAGTATTTT. As protein: CATSRQGLLDTQYF. The variable domain in full, with the rest retrieved from reference TRBV15 and TRBJ2-3, is DAMVIQNPRYQVTQFGKPVTLSCSQTLNHNVMYWYQQKSSQAPKLLFHYYDKDFNNEADTPDNFQSRRPNTSFCFLDIRSPGLGDTAMYLCATSRQGLLDTQYFGPGTRLTVL.

The V and J genes are TRBV10-1 and TRBJ2-7, with 7 bases lining up with TRBD2. V gave up 10 bases and J gave up 3 bases; unmatched junction bases: 12. The CDR3 covers 14 residues. Germline CDR1 and CDR2: WNHNN and SYGVQD (reference sequence). The CDR3 here is CANIAPSGIYEQYF. DNA of the CDR3: TGCGCCAATATAGCCCCTAGCGGTATCTACGAGCAGTACTTC.

This chain joins TRBV6-6 and TRBJ2-7, with a possible D match to TRBD2 (5 bases). The germline V gene has CDR1 MNHNY and CDR2 SVGAGI (reference sequence). Trimming took 4 bases from V and 1 from J, leaving 14 bases between them. The CDR3 runs to 15 residues. In DNA form, the CDR3 reads TGTGCCAGCAGTTCCCTGGGAGCGGCTTCCTACGAGCAGTACTTC. Its translation is CASSSLGAASYEQYF.

This chain links TRBV27 with TRBJ1-1; weak D call: TRBD1 (6 bases). Germline CDR1 MNHEY, CDR2 SMNVEV (reference sequence). Trimming cost V 9 bases and J 7 bases, with 18 bases left between them. The CDR3 consists of 13 residues. In nucleotides, the CDR3 is TGTGCCAGTCTCCTTTCCAGGGGCCATGAAGCTTTCTTT. Its protein is CASLLSRGHEAFF.

The CDR3 nucleotides are TGTGCCAGCAGTGAAGCGGGCGGGCAGGTGACCTACGAGCAGTACTTC. It yields the protein CASSEAGGQVTYEQYF. The chain is built from TRBV2 and TRBJ2-7, with D possibly TRBD2 on 5 matching bases. The CDR3 is 16 residues long. The V gene's germline CDR1 is SNHLY and CDR2 FYNNEI. Trimming cost V 0 bases and J 2 bases, with 14 bases left between them.

The gene calls are TRBV6-1 and TRBJ1-3; D is unclear. Germline V gene lookup returns CDR1 MNHNS and CDR2 SASEGT. This CDR3 has 13 amino acids. Trimming left V 8 bases short and J 0 bases short, with 8 bases between. The CDR3 nucleotides read TGTGCCAGCCTGGTGAGCTCTGGAAACACCATATATTTT. This sequence encodes CASLVSSGNTIYF.